This TCR beta chain was recovered during a study of blood T cell repertoires in COVID-19 (dated by TCRdb to the early 2020s). In the study overall: The collaborator samples originated in the United States, Italy and Spain and spanned the acute and convalescent phases of COVID-19. The material from the prospective study consisted of cDNA or gDNA derived from T cells, B-cell-depleted T cells, or PBMCs. The dataset comprised deeply sampled blood TCRbeta repertoires from subjects exposed to, actively infected with, or recovered from COVID-19. A freely available public database, intended as a resource for researchers studying the immune response to SARS-CoV-2, is where the repertoires were released. The samples were drawn from the first 160 participants of the ongoing ImmuneRACE study and from roughly 1,300 subjects provided by 6 global collaborators. The sample metadata nearly always contained a de-identified subject ID, COVID-19 status, age in years and sex. Where HLA class I and class II types were available, the types were taken from metadata supplied by the sample provider, not from assay-based typing.

The CDR3 runs 16 amino acids, cysteine and phenylalanine included. The retained sequence is limited to the CDR3, 48 bases, with the frame set at the first base. V is pruned by 3 bases and J by 0 bases, leaving 6 bases of the junction without a gene match. The germline V gene (reference sequence) gives CDR1 as LNHDA and CDR2 as SQIVND. Turning to this clone: No cognate antigen has been identified for it. Per-base quality was not reported, and no clone a single base away is much larger than it.

General conclusions and limits of the study: How much clinical and demographic metadata was included differed by source and by participant, and the metadata was provided uncurated.

In the prospective study, participants were about 18 to 100 years old, resided in 25 or so geographic areas of the United States, and were enrolled through a virtual design. To assign participants to cohorts, the prospective study relied on clinical history that participants themselves reported in a screening survey and a study questionnaire. Recovered participants in ImmuneRACE Cohort 3 were defined by two consecutive negative NP/OP PCR tests, clearance by a healthcare professional, or resolution of symptoms. Mobile phlebotomists in the prospective study collected whole blood, serum and a nasopharyngeal or oropharyngeal swab from every participant. Participants in the prospective study had the option to provide additional blood draws and questionnaires over a roughly 2-month period. Before DNA extraction, blood samples from the prospective study were shipped at room temperature or frozen. TCRbeta CDR3 regions were amplified from genomic DNA by means of the immunoSEQ Assay, a bias-controlled multiplex PCR. From the authors' description of their analysis: Nucleated cell counts per sample were estimated from amplification of reference gene primers within the assay. To quantify the absolute abundance of each unique TCRbeta CDR3 rearrangement, sequence reads were collapsed and filtered. For each sample, productive Simpson clonality was calculated as the square root of Simpson's diversity index across productive rearrangements. Here the immuneACCESS table is served through TCRdb, limited to in-frame sequences with V and J called. Missing clones are a known gap in these copies; in checked studies unresolved V genes cover under half, and the rest lacks a known reason. Clone size and V and J calls were adopted from that table, with D and trimming inferred from the DNA. Present in this sample are 490,000 or so clones, 88% of which were seen just once. The ten top clones hold approximately 8% of the sample.

The chain is encoded by TRBV19 joined to TRBJ2-3; 7 bases in between match TRBD1. This receptor was obtained from a woman aged 55 to 70 who had recovered from COVID-19. The sequenced material came from PBMCs or T cells enriched from blood (not recorded which). The CDR3: CASSIPRDSSTDTQYF. The DNA sequence is as follows: TGTGCCAGTAGTATCCCCCGGGACAGTAGCACAGATACGCAGTATTTT.